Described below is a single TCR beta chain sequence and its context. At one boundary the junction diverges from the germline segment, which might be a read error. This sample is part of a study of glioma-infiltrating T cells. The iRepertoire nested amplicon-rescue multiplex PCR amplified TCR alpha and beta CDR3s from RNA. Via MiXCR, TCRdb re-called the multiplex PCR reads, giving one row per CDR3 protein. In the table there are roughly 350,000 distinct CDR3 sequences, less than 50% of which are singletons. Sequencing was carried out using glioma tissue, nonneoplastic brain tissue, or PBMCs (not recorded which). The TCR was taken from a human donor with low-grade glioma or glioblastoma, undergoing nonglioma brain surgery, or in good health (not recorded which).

The CDR3 is CASSQATGSQPQHF. In nucleotides, the CDR3 is TGTGCCAGCAGCCAGGCCACAGGGAGCCAGCCCCAGCATTTT. This chain connects TRBV4-1 to TRBJ1-5, with D possibly being TRBD1 (6 bases). This CDR3 contains 14 residues. The germline gives CDR1 MGHRA, CDR2 YSYEKL.